This entry lists 18 T cell receptor beta chains sequenced from one sample in a study of blood T cell repertoires in COVID-19. Repertoires were generated with immunoSEQ multiplex PCR, while TCRdb's copy carries only in-frame clones and drops some. The sample yields just over 650,000 clones, 85% to 90% seen once. Sequenced input: peripheral blood. Receptors were obtained from a woman under 30 with acute or convalescent COVID-19.

The chain uses TRBV27 and TRBJ1-1, with D unresolved. Trimming removed 2 bases from V and 0 bases from J, with 10 bases in between. The CDR3 sequence is 15 residues long. The germline gives CDR1 MNHEY, CDR2 SMNVEV (reference sequence). This CDR3 reads CASSLGGIMNTEAFF. DNA for the CDR3: TGTGCCAGCAGTTTAGGAGGGATTATGAACACTGAAGCTTTCTTT.

This chain links TRBV7-9 with TRBJ2-3; TRBD2 is a possible D gene (5 bases). Germline V gene data show CDR1 as SEHNR and CDR2 as FQNEAQ (reference sequence). The germline V and J ends were trimmed by 2 bases and 4 bases, with 16 bases remaining between them. The CDR3 is made up of 16 amino acids. Here the CDR3 DNA reads TGTGCCAGCAGCTTATCGGCCCGAGAGAGGGCAGATACGCAGTATTTT. Amino acids: CASSLSARERADTQYF. The full variable domain, in which reference TRBV7-9 and TRBJ2-3 provide the parts outside the CDR3, is DTGVSQNPRHKITKRGQNVTFRCDPISEHNRLYWYRQTLGQGPEFLTYFQNEAQLEKSRLLSDRFSAERPKGSFSTLEIQRTEQGDSAMYLCASSLSARERADTQYFGPGTRLTVL.

Only one count was recorded for this clone. In the same sample, other DNA sequences code for this CDR3. The chain has TRBV5-1 and TRBJ1-5, with D uncertain. The CDR3 has 14 residues. V was clipped by 0 bases and J by 4 bases, with 8 bases between them. In germline, CDR1 is SGHRS, CDR2 YFSETQ. The CDR3, as DNA: TGCGCCAGCAGCTTGGAGGGAGGAAATCAGCCCCAGCATTTT. It is translated as CASSLEGGNQPQHF.

The chain joins TRBV3-1 (or the pseudogene TRBV3-2) to TRBJ2-6, with D perhaps TRBD1 (5 bases). The germline V gene encodes CDR1 LGHDT and CDR2 YNNKEL (reference sequence). Trimming removed 4 bases from V and 0 bases from J, with 10 bases in between. The CDR3 loop spans 16 amino acids. CDR3 bases: TGTGCCAGCAGCCGGAACACAGGCTCTGGGGCCAACGTCCTGACTTTC. Its translation is CASSRNTGSGANVLTF.

About this clone itself: At one end the junction does not follow the germline gene, possibly because of a read error. V is TRBV5-6 and J is TRBJ2-1; the match to TRBD2 covers 7 bases. This CDR3 contains 13 residues. Germline V gene lookup returns CDR1 SGHDT and CDR2 YYEEEE. CDR3 protein: CASSLGGGTAQLF. The CDR3 bases are TGTGCCAGCAGCTTGGGGGGAGGGACGGCACAGCTCTTC.

This chain uses TRBV6-5 with TRBJ1-2; 7 positions agree with TRBD1. The CDR3 is 15 amino acids. V shed 7 bases and J 1 base; nucleotides not matched to a gene: 9. Germline assignment: CDR1 MNHEY and CDR2 SVGAGI. The CDR3 protein is CASKSKGAINYGYTF. CDR3 nucleotides: TGTGCCAGCAAGTCTAAGGGGGCGATTAACTATGGCTACACCTTC.

The chain uses TRBV19 and TRBJ1-6, with 9 bases fitting TRBD1. Germline trimming cut 3 bases from V and 9 bases from J; bases unmatched to any gene: 3. CDR1 LNHDA and CDR2 SQIVND come from the germline V gene (reference sequence). The CDR3 covers 14 residues. CDR3: CASSMGTGSSPLHF. The CDR3 DNA reads as TGTGCCAGTAGTATGGGGACAGGGAGTTCACCCCTCCACTTT.

The chain is built from TRBV25-1 and TRBJ1-6; unclear D gene. Germline-derived CDR1 and CDR2 are MGHDK and SYGVNS. The CDR3 is made up of 17 amino acids. V gave up 0 bases and J gave up 6 bases, with 15 bases separating them. The CDR3 spells CASSEYIPGHGNSPLHF. The CDR3 region has the DNA TGTGCCAGCAGTGAATATATACCGGGTCATGGTAATTCACCCCTCCACTTT.

The CDR3 loop is CAISAGQADTQYF. The CDR3 coding sequence is TGTGCCATCAGCGCCGGACAGGCAGATACGCAGTATTTT. V and J are TRBV10-3 and TRBJ2-3; TRBD1 matches at 7 bases. Germline CDR1 reads ENHRY; CDR2 reads SYGVKD. Unmatched junction bases numbered 4, after V lost 6 bases and J lost 4 bases. The CDR3 runs 13 residues.

The CDR3 reads CASSLMGQAYEQYF. DNA for the CDR3: TGTGCCAGCAGCCTCATGGGACAGGCCTACGAGCAGTACTTC. V is TRBV5-6 and J is TRBJ2-7, with 8 bases identical to TRBD1. CDR1 is SGHDT, CDR2 YYEEEE, per germline. The CDR3 spans 14 residues. With V trimmed by 4 bases and J by 2 bases, 5 bases remained unmatched.

DNA of the CDR3: TGTGCCAGTAGTGTAAGCCGGGAAGTCAGGCAGCCCCAGCATTTT. Its protein product is CASSVSREVRQPQHF. The chain has TRBV19 and TRBJ1-5; D gene unclear. Germline V gene lookup returns CDR1 LNHDA and CDR2 SQIVND (reference sequence). V was cut by 5 bases and J by 7 bases, with 18 bases left in between. This CDR3 is 15 amino acids long.

This clone showed up just once. The rearrangement uses TRBV6-2 or TRBV6-3 and TRBJ2-3; D not certain. The CDR3 covers 14 residues. Germline CDR1 is MNHEY and CDR2 is SVGEGT. V lost 6 bases to trimming and J lost 4 bases, with 14 bases between them. Written as DNA, the CDR3 is TGTGCCAGCAGCCCAAACACGATGGCAGATACGCAGTATTTT. Its translation is CASSPNTMADTQYF.

The chain combines TRBV6-2 or TRBV6-3 with TRBJ2-2, with 12 positions matching TRBD1. The CDR3 contains 20 residues. The V and J ends lost 7 bases and 2 bases, in that order; junction bases with no gene match: 17. Germline CDR1 and CDR2: MNHEY and SVGEGT. This CDR3 reads CASNPIDRDRGQSNTGELFF. The CDR3 nucleotides read TGTGCCAGCAACCCGATCGACCGGGACAGGGGGCAATCCAACACCGGGGAGCTGTTTTTT.

The chain recombines TRBV2 with TRBJ2-1; a weak D match, TRBD2 (6 bases). V was shortened by 8 bases and J by 4 bases, with 12 bases between the two germline ends. The germline gives CDR1 SNHLY, CDR2 FYNNEI. The CDR3 covers 13 residues. The CDR3 spells CASGGTGYNEQFF. CDR3 coding DNA: TGTGCCAGCGGAGGGACGGGTTACAATGAGCAGTTCTTC. The full variable domain, rest sourced from reference TRBV2 and TRBJ2-1, is EPEVTQTPSHQVTQMGQEVILRCVPISNHLYFYWYRQILGQKVEFLVSFYNNEISEKSEIFDDQFSVERPDGSNFTLKIRSTKLEDSAMYFCASGGTGYNEQFFGPGTRLTVL.

The genes are TRBV6-2 or TRBV6-3 and TRBJ2-7, with 7 nucleotides matching TRBD1. With V trimmed by 4 bases and J by 0 bases, 6 bases remained unmatched. The length of the CDR3 is 15 residues. The germline V gene encodes CDR1 MNHEY and CDR2 SVGEGT. The CDR3 nucleotides are TGTGCCAGCAGTTCCCCCGGGACAGCCTCCTACGAGCAGTACTTC. Amino acid sequence: CASSSPGTASYEQYF.

V is TRBV3-1 (or the pseudogene TRBV3-2) and J is TRBJ1-1; D ambiguous. Germline CDR1 and CDR2: LGHDT and YNNKEL (reference sequence). This CDR3 spans 13 amino acids. The germline V and J ends were trimmed by 3 bases and 4 bases, with 9 bases remaining between them. CDR3 sequence reads: CASSHISGTEAFF. For the CDR3, the DNA is TGTGCCAGCAGCCACATATCGGGCACTGAAGCTTTCTTT.

The rearrangement joins TRBV27 to TRBJ1-1; 8 bases are shared with TRBD1. The germline gives CDR1 MNHEY, CDR2 SMNVEV (reference sequence). The J segment lost 7 bases and the V segment lost 5 bases, leaving 12 bases of the junction unmatched. CDR3 size: 15 residues. The CDR3 here is CASSPKTGTGREAFF. The CDR3 nucleotides read TGTGCCAGCAGTCCAAAAACCGGGACAGGTCGTGAAGCTTTCTTT.

This clone has a single count. This chain joins TRBV10-3 and TRBJ1-2, with TRBD1 matching over 9 bases. Germline lookup yields CDR1 ENHRY and CDR2 SYGVKD. With 11 bases clipped from V and 2 bases from J, the junction kept 3 bases outside the gene matches. CDR3 length: 12 residues. CDR3 nucleotide sequence: TGTGCCGCCGGACAGGGGAACTATGGCTACACCTTC. Protein: CAAGQGNYGYTF.